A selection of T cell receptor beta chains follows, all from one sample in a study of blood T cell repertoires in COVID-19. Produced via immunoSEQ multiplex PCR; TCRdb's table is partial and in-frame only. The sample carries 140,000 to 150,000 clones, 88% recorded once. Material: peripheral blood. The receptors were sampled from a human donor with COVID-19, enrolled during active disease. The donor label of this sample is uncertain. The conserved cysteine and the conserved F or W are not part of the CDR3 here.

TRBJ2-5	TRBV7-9	ASSLGVSSGGEETQY
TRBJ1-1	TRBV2	ASSKDRVRPEAF
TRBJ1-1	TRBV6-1	ASSEYRETEAF
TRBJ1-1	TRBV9	ASSTNTGETEAF
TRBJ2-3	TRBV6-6	ASSRLAGGEWDTQY
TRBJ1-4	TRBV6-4	ASSDSRKLF
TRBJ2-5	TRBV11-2	ASSLEASGGETQY
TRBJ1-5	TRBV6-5	ASRTDRGGRQPQH
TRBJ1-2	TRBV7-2	ASSLAGGTYGYT
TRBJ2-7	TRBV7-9	ASSPAPGLAVYEQY
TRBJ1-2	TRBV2	ASSSRTGTGYYGYT
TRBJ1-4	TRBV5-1	ASSLSTGGTGEKLF
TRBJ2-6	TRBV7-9	ASSREASGANVLT
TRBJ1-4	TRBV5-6	ASSSAGTREKLF
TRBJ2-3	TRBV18	ASSTAVMDTQY
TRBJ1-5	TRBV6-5	ASTRGSNQPQH
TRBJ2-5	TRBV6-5	ASSYSSRETQY
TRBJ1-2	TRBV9	ASSGSWTGYGYT
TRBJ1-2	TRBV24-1	ATSDRDGGPNYGYT
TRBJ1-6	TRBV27	ASSLSFRGANSPLH
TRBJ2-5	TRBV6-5	ASGITSGYGGAQY
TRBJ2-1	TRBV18	ASSPLPDGSIRGQLNNEQF
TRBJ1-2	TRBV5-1	ASSLGTGGYGYT
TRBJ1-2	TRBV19	ASSAGTGGYGYT
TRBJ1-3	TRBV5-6	ASSLVGPPAGNTIY
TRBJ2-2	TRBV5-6	ASSSTGSRGTGELF
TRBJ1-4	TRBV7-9	ASSLESGGQGNEKLF
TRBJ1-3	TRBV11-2	ASSLQGRVSGNTIY
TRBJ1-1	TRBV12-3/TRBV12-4	ASIPGLHAEAF
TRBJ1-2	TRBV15	ATSRDENEADRGYT
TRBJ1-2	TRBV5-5	ASSFDRVTGYT
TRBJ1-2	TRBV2	ASSPPGTINYGYT
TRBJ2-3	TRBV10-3	AIMPSGSFTQY
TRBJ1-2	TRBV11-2	ASSLTGDGYT
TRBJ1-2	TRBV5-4	ASTAHTINYGYT
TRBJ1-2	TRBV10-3	AISRDRGNYGYT
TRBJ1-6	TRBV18	ASSPVQNSPLH
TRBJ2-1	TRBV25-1	ASQSHGNEQF
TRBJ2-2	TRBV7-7	ASSLLGTSGGADTGELF
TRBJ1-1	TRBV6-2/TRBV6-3	ASSLGTGVF
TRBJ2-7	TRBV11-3	ASSETHYEQY
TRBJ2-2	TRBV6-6	ASSHGGTSGAGELF
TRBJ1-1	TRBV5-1	ASSVDSRGEAF
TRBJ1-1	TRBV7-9	ASRSQANLNTEAF
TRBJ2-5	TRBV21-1	ASSKWATSGAQETQY